This TCR beta chain derives from a study of regulatory T cells in long-lasting Graves disease. General observations from the study: In persistent patients, shared public clonotypes (2,741) outnumbered those in new patients (nearly 1,000). Under persistent disease, TRBV28, TRBJ1-2 and TRBJ2-5 were used preferentially.

This clonotype was seen at least ten times. The antigen remains unidentified. The time point was: persistent/refractory GD, antithyroid drugs over 5 years with positive TRAb. PBMC RNA was the source of the TCR library. Libraries of TCR beta came from iRepertoire HTBI primers plus Arm-PCR of CDR3 regions. TCRdb re-called the multiplex PCR reads through MiXCR, storing one row per CDR3 protein. The data contain approximately 440,000 distinct CDR3 sequences, 23% of them singletons. CDR1 and CDR2 from the germline V gene are SNHLY and FYNNEI. The trim removed 6 bases at V and 4 bases at J, leaving 9 bases unmatched. The CDR3 has 15 amino acids.

The chain carries TRBV2 and TRBJ1-5; 7 nucleotides line up with TRBD1. This receptor was obtained from a female donor with Graves disease. Source: peripheral blood mononuclear cells (PBMCs), taken when the disease was refractory, from a patient treated with antithyroid drugs. The CDR3 DNA sequence: TGTGCCAGCAGACAAAGACAGGGCCTGAATCAGCCCCAGCATTTT. Encoded protein: CASRQRQGLNQPQHF.